These 32 T cell receptor beta chains were sequenced from one sample in a study of early T cells in non-severe SARS-CoV-2 infection. TCRdb reprocessed the 5' RACE reads with MiXCR, giving one entry per CDR3 protein. The sample includes under 85,000 distinct CDR3 sequences, more than 10% of them seen just once. The specimen was whole blood. The source of these receptors is an adult who was a healthcare worker with PCR-confirmed SARS-CoV-2 infection or an uninfected control (not recorded which).

The chain combines TRBV5-1 with TRBJ2-3; 11 bases match TRBD2. V was clipped by 1 base and J by 4 bases; unmatched bases: 5. Germline-derived CDR1 and CDR2 are SGHRS and YFSETQ. The CDR3 consists of 16 residues. The chain's CDR3 is CASSLPLAGGPDTQYF. For the CDR3, the DNA is TGCGCCAGCAGCTTGCCGCTAGCGGGAGGTCCAGATACGCAGTATTTT.

The table lists this clonotype with many counts. This chain uses TRBV28 with TRBJ2-3; D not certain. CDR1 MDHEN and CDR2 SYDVKM come from the germline V gene. The CDR3 runs 16 residues. Trimming took 6 bases from V and 4 from J, leaving 20 bases between them. CDR3 loop: CASSPREGFSPDTQYF. The CDR3 nucleotides read TGTGCCAGCAGCCCAAGGGAAGGGTTCAGCCCAGATACGCAGTATTTT.

There are a few counts of this clonotype. The chain carries TRBV29-1 and TRBJ2-5; D gene unclear. V lost 4 bases and J lost 2, with 14 bases in between. Germline V gene data show CDR1 as SQVTM and CDR2 as ANQGSEA. The CDR3 is 14 residues long. The CDR3 DNA is TGCAGCGTTGGGACCCGCGGCCTACAAGAGACCCAGTACTTC. It codes for CSVGTRGLQETQYF.

This clonotype has just a few counts. The rearrangement uses TRBV7-9 and TRBJ2-7, with D possibly TRBD1 on 6 matching bases. Germline loops: CDR1 SEHNR, CDR2 FQNEAQ (reference sequence). CDR3 length: 13 residues. The V and J ends lost 5 bases and 2 bases respectively, with 10 bases between them. The CDR3 nucleotides are TGTGCCAGCAGCCCCGGACAGCCCTACGAGCAGTACTTC. Translated: CASSPGQPYEQYF.

The V call is TRBV30, the J call TRBJ1-1; 7 nucleotides match TRBD1. The CDR3 is 14 amino acids. With V trimmed by 7 bases and J by 4 bases, 12 bases remained unmatched. The germline CDR1 and CDR2 sequences are GTSNPN and SVGIG (reference sequence). The CDR3 DNA follows: TGTGCCTTTGTCCGTGACAGGGTGGGCACTGAAGCTTTCTTT. As protein: CAFVRDRVGTEAFF.

The chain couples TRBV29-1 to TRBJ2-7, with 10 nucleotides matching TRBD2. Per the germline V gene, CDR1 is SQVTM and CDR2 is ANQGSEA. J was trimmed by 5 bases and V by 7 bases; bases with no gene match: 11. CDR3 length: 14 residues. CDR3 sequence (DNA): TGCAGCGGTAGGACTAGCGGAATTGTGGACGAGCAGTACTTC. Protein: CSGRTSGIVDEQYF.

This clonotype showed up many times. This sequence joins TRBV6-6 and TRBJ2-7; 8 bases agree with TRBD1. The V gene's germline CDR1 is MNHNY and CDR2 SVGAGI (reference sequence). This CDR3 comprises 17 residues. Trimming took 4 bases from V and 4 from J; bases not matched to a gene: 15. Here the CDR3 reads CASSFPTPGTGHYEQYF. The DNA for the CDR3 is TGTGCCAGCAGTTTCCCTACCCCCGGGACAGGACATTACGAGCAGTACTTC.

As to this clonotype: This could be a read error, since a much larger clone is one nucleotide away. The chain recombines TRBV5-4 with TRBJ2-7; D unresolved. V dropped 0 bases and J dropped 5 bases, with 12 bases sitting between them. In germline, CDR1 is SGHNT, CDR2 YYREEE (reference sequence). CDR3 length: 14 amino acids. The CDR3 region is CASSLGQWYNEQYF. The CDR3 DNA reads TGTGCCAGCAGCTTGGGGCAGTGGTATAACGAGCAGTACTTC.

This clonotype has a handful of counts. The chain couples TRBV28 to TRBJ2-7, with unresolved D. Per the germline V gene, CDR1 is MDHEN and CDR2 is SYDVKM. CDR3 length: 12 residues. Trimming pared 8 bases from V and 2 bases from J, leaving 10 bases between. CDR3 in amino acids: CASQGRAYEQYF. The CDR3 coding sequence is TGTGCCAGCCAAGGACGGGCCTACGAGCAGTACTTC.

This sequence joins TRBV20-1 and TRBJ2-5, with D perhaps being TRBD1 or TRBD2 (5 bases each). CDR1 and CDR2 from the germline V gene are DFQATT and SNEGSKA (reference sequence). V shed 6 bases and J shed 1 base, with 12 bases lying between them. The CDR3 runs to 13 residues. The CDR3 region has the DNA TGCAGTGCGGCCGGGGACGGCCAAGAGACCCAGTACTTC. Translating gives CSAAGDGQETQYF.

This clonotype was picked up a small number of times. The chain recombines TRBV10-3 with TRBJ1-6; D perhaps matches TRBD1 (5 bases). The CDR3 extends over 13 amino acids. The ends were cut back, 3 bases at V and 10 bases at J, with 10 bases in the middle. Germline V lookup: CDR1 ENHRY, CDR2 SYGVKD. CDR3 coding DNA: TGTGCCATCAGTGAAGGGGAGGGATCACCCCTCCACTTT. Translating gives CAISEGEGSPLHF.

To note about this clonotype: A clone one base away is much larger, so this may be a read error. The conserved final phenylalanine or tryptophan is absent from the CDR3, which likely points to a read error. The chain combines TRBV10-2 with TRBJ1-1; D call uncertain. V shed 6 bases and J shed 1 base, with 6 bases lying between them. The germline CDR1 and CDR2 sequences are WSHSY and SAAADI. The CDR3 runs 12 residues. CDR3 region: CASRDPNTEAFY. CDR3 sequence (DNA): TGCGCCAGCAGGGATCCGAACACTGAAGCTTTCTAT.

A few counts support this clonotype. This rearrangement joins TRBV11-2 to TRBJ1-2; 8 nucleotides align to TRBD1. This CDR3 region has 15 residues. Looked up from germline, CDR1 is SGHAT and CDR2 is FQNNGV. Unmatched junction bases numbered 4, after V lost 0 bases and J lost 4 bases. The CDR3 protein is CASSLERDRPYGYTF. CDR3 in DNA: TGTGCCAGCAGCTTAGAGAGGGACAGGCCCTATGGCTACACCTTC.

The rearrangement links TRBV9 to TRBJ2-7, with D possibly TRBD1 on 6 matching bases. Trimming stripped 0 bases from V and 2 bases from J, with 9 bases between. This CDR3 is built from 14 residues. CDR1 and CDR2 from the germline V gene are SGDLS and YYNGEE. The CDR3 DNA follows: TGTGCCAGCAGCGTAGAGGACAGCCCCTACGAGCAGTACTTC. The encoded protein is CASSVEDSPYEQYF.

This clonotype showed up many times. The chain employs TRBV27 and TRBJ2-1, with 8 bases lining up with TRBD1. The CDR3 sequence is 14 residues long. V was clipped by 3 bases and J by 8 bases; unmatched bases: 6. The V gene's germline CDR1 is MNHEY and CDR2 SMNVEV (reference sequence). The CDR3 DNA is TGTGCCAGCAGTTTGCAACAGGGGGTGCATGAGCAGTTCTTC. Translated: CASSLQQGVHEQFF.

This clonotype was picked up many times. The gene calls are TRBV28 and TRBJ2-3, with TRBD1 matching over 8 bases. Per germline, CDR1 MDHEN and CDR2 SYDVKM. The V and J ends lost 5 bases and 4 bases, in that order; junction bases with no gene match: 11. The CDR3 is 16 amino acids. CDR3 coding DNA: TGTGCCAGCAGTGCGGACAGGGACGAACTGGCAGATACGCAGTATTTT. It translates to CASSADRDELADTQYF.

The chain employs TRBV5-1 and TRBJ2-2; D is uncertain. CDR3 length: 14 residues. Germline V gives CDR1 SGHRS, CDR2 YFSETQ. Trimming shortened V by 4 bases and J by 5 bases, and 12 bases separated the two germline ends. The CDR3 spells CASSVPMGTGELFF. The CDR3 DNA sequence: TGCGCCAGCAGCGTCCCGATGGGGACCGGGGAGCTGTTTTTT.

This clonotype was detected a few times. CDR3 sequence: CASGFTSYEQYF. In DNA, the CDR3 is TGTGCCAGCGGATTCACCTCCTACGAGCAGTACTTC. V gene TRBV27 combines with J gene TRBJ2-7; D not certain. Trimming pared 8 bases from V and 0 bases from J, leaving 8 bases between. The CDR3 spans 12 residues. Per the germline V gene, CDR1 is MNHEY and CDR2 is SMNVEV (reference sequence).

This clonotype was seen a handful of times. The chain links TRBV2 to TRBJ2-3; D ambiguous. V gave up 7 bases and J gave up 4 bases, with 6 bases separating them. Germline-derived CDR1 and CDR2 are SNHLY and FYNNEI. This CDR3 region has 11 residues. The CDR3 is CASTKPDTQYF. The CDR3 coding sequence is TGTGCCAGCACCAAGCCAGATACGCAGTATTTT.

This clonotype appeared many times. The chain links TRBV2 to TRBJ2-3; 9 bases agree with TRBD2. V shed 7 bases and J 0 bases; nucleotides not matched to a gene: 8. Germline values: CDR1 SNHLY, CDR2 FYNNEI. The CDR3 contains 16 residues. The CDR3 DNA follows: TGTGCCAGCACTCGGGCTAGCGGGATTAGCACAGATACGCAGTATTTT. It encodes CASTRASGISTDTQYF.

The table lists this clonotype with a few counts. The chain combines TRBV7-6 with TRBJ2-3; 7 bases map to TRBD2. Looked up from germline, CDR1 is SGHVS and CDR2 is FNYEAQ. V dropped 5 bases and J dropped 5; count of bases not matched to a gene: 7. CDR3 length: 14 amino acids. This CDR3 reads CASSPLGGGDTQYF. CDR3 DNA sequence: TGTGCCAGCAGCCCCCTGGGGGGGGGAGATACGCAGTATTTT. Variable domain in full (rest from reference TRBV7-6 and TRBJ2-3): GAGVSQSPRYKVTKRGQDVALRCDPISGHVSLYWYRQALGQGPEFLTYFNYEAQQDKSGLPNDRFSAERPEGSISTLTIQRTEQRDSAMYRCASSPLGGGDTQYFGPGTRLTVL.

This clonotype was seen a handful of times. The chain employs TRBV20-1 and TRBJ2-7; tentatively, D is TRBD1 (5 bases). The CDR3 covers 16 residues. V shed 0 bases and J shed 0 bases, with 15 bases lying between them. Germline CDR1 and CDR2: DFQATT and SNEGSKA (reference sequence). The CDR3 DNA sequence: TGCAGTGCTAGAGATTTCGGACACTATAACTCCTACGAGCAGTACTTC. It translates to CSARDFGHYNSYEQYF.

There are a few counts of this clonotype. The chain recombines TRBV27 with TRBJ2-1, with 12 bases identical to TRBD2. This CDR3 has 14 residues. The germline gives CDR1 MNHEY, CDR2 SMNVEV (reference sequence). J was trimmed by 4 bases and V by 7 bases; bases with no gene match: 2. CDR3 coding DNA: TGTGCCAGCAAACTAGCGGGAGGATACAATGAGCAGTTCTTC. This encodes CASKLAGGYNEQFF.

This clonotype was seen more than once but under ten times. The J gene is TRBJ2-3, the V gene TRBV5-5, with TRBD2 matching over 10 bases. Germline trimming cut 4 bases from V and 1 base from J; bases unmatched to any gene: 15. Germline CDR1 reads SGHKS; CDR2 reads YYEKEE (reference sequence). This CDR3 comprises 19 residues. As DNA, the CDR3 is TGTGCCAGCAGCATCCAACCCGTACCAACTAGCGGGGGCACAGATACGCAGTATTTT. Its translation: CASSIQPVPTSGGTDTQYF. Using reference TRBV5-5 and TRBJ2-3 for the parts outside the CDR3, the full variable domain is DAGVTQSPTHLIKTRGQQVTLRCSPISGHKSVSWYQQVLGQGPQFIFQYYEKEERGRGNFPDRFSARQFPNYSSELNVNALLLGDSALYLCASSIQPVPTSGGTDTQYFGPGTRLTVL.

This clonotype was counted at least ten times. The gene calls are TRBV6-2 or TRBV6-3 and TRBJ2-3, with D unresolved. This CDR3 is built from 14 residues. V was clipped by 4 bases and J by 2 bases, with 10 bases between them. Germline-derived CDR1 and CDR2 are MNHEY and SVGEGT. The DNA of the CDR3 is TGTGCCAGCAGTTTAGTACAGTCCACAGATACGCAGTATTTT. This sequence encodes CASSLVQSTDTQYF.

This clonotype was found a few times. The chain joins TRBV19 to TRBJ1-5; D perhaps matches TRBD1 (5 bases). With 5 bases removed from V and 2 bases from J, the gap between germline ends came to 13 bases. Germline V lookup: CDR1 LNHDA, CDR2 SQIVND (reference sequence). The CDR3 length is 15 residues. The CDR3 nucleotides read TGTGCCAGTAGTCTGGGACCGTCGCGCAATCAGCCCCAGCATTTT. The encoded protein is CASSLGPSRNQPQHF.

This clonotype was seen only a few times. The genes are TRBV20-1 and TRBJ2-5; D is uncertain. There are 13 residues in the CDR3. Trimming left V 6 bases short and J 5 bases short, with 16 bases between. CDR1 is DFQATT, CDR2 SNEGSKA, per germline (reference sequence). CDR3 nucleotide sequence: TGCAGTGCAGAGACGGACGTCGGGGAGACCCAGTACTTC. Protein: CSAETDVGETQYF.

This clonotype has a single count. V and J are TRBV7-9 and TRBJ2-3; the D gene could be TRBD1 or TRBD2 (5 bases each). V gave up 6 bases and J gave up 0 bases, with 10 bases separating them. Germline V CDR1 and CDR2: SEHNR, FQNEAQ (reference sequence). The CDR3 contains 14 residues. CDR3 sequence reads: CASSGTSSTDTQYF. The CDR3 DNA reads as TGTGCCAGCAGTGGGACGTCTAGCACAGATACGCAGTATTTT.

There are many counts of this clonotype. CDR3 DNA sequence: TGTGCCAGCAGCCCGACCGGGACTAGCGCCTACGAGCAGTACTTC. Protein product: CASSPTGTSAYEQYF. The V call is TRBV7-9, the J call TRBJ2-7; TRBD2 matches 10 bases. V shed 5 bases and J 2 bases; nucleotides not matched to a gene: 6. The germline V gene encodes CDR1 SEHNR and CDR2 FQNEAQ (reference sequence). The CDR3 consists of 15 residues.

There are many counts of this clonotype. The chain recombines TRBV18 with TRBJ2-3, with 12 bases lining up with TRBD2. The J segment lost 4 bases and the V segment lost 0 bases, leaving 2 bases of the junction unmatched. This CDR3 spans 16 amino acids. CDR1 is KGHSH and CDR2 is LQKENI in the germline V gene. The DNA of the CDR3 is TGTGCCAGCTCACCACCCCTAGCGGGGGGGGCAGATACGCAGTATTTT. Translated, it gives CASSPPLAGGADTQYF.

This clonotype was detected many times. The chain is built from TRBV4-3 and TRBJ2-7; a possible D gene is TRBD2 (6 bases). Germline CDR1 LGHNA, CDR2 YSLEER. V lost 1 base, J lost 0 bases, and 13 bases lay in between. This CDR3 region has 16 residues. CDR3 coding DNA: TGCGCCAGCAGCCAAGCCACCGGGACTCGCTCCTACGAGCAGTACTTC. Its protein product is CASSQATGTRSYEQYF.

This clonotype was counted ten times or more. This chain links TRBV7-9 with TRBJ2-2; tentative D call: TRBD1 (5 bases). Germline V gene lookup returns CDR1 SEHNR and CDR2 FQNEAQ (reference sequence). V was cut by 8 bases and J by 1 base, with 8 bases left in between. This CDR3 contains 13 residues. The CDR3 DNA is TGTGCCAGCCCTACAGGGAACACCGGGGAGCTGTTTTTT. Translation: CASPTGNTGELFF.